Described below is a single T cell receptor beta chain sequence and its context. The data belong to a study of response to subunit inactivated influenza vaccine. Using its own MiXCR run on the RT-PCR reads, TCRdb lists one record per CDR3 protein. Of just under 550,000 distinct CDR3 sequences listed, roughly 25% were seen once; the top ten hold 2.5% to 3.5%. The data were also submitted as part of a second study, on T cells expressing NK-cell markers. That report adds: 5'RACE template switching built TCR beta cDNA with unique molecular identifiers.

This specimen consisted of CD4+ T cells sorted from PBMCs, obtained 11 to 12 days after vaccination. The sequence came from a man in his forties or fifties who received an inactivated influenza vaccine.

The chain's CDR3 is CASSLYLTGTSGFSTDTQYF. The CDR3 DNA follows: TGTGCCAGCAGCTTATATCTAACCGGGACTAGCGGATTTAGCACAGATACGCAGTATTTT. The chain combines TRBV11-2 with TRBJ2-3, with TRBD2 identical over 11 bases. V lost 2 bases, J lost 0 bases, and 13 bases stayed unmatched. The CDR3 is 20 residues long. Germline assignment: CDR1 SGHAT and CDR2 FQNNGV.